This TCR beta chain was found in a study of T-cell reconstitution after alpha-beta-depleted transplantation in children. Trimming shortened V by 0 bases and J by 2 bases, and 16 bases separated the two germline ends. CDR1 is SQVTM and CDR2 is ANQGSEA in the germline V gene. The CDR3 contains 16 residues. The library targeted TCRbeta and was prepared with unique molecular identifiers. From the PCR reads, TCRdb called clonotypes with MiXCR, one entry per CDR3 protein. The data hold around 380,000 distinct CDR3 sequences, with under 13% observed a single time. This chain connects TRBV29-1 to TRBJ1-1; D is ambiguous. The specimen was PBMCs from the stem cell graft donor, collected from the stem cell graft. The clonotype was recovered from a human donor who donated a stem cell graft to a child with acute myeloid leukemia. The CDR3 DNA sequence: TGCAGCGTTGAAGATCGGGTTTACCCACCCAACACTGAAGCTTTCTTT. Translation gives CSVEDRVYPPNTEAFF.